This TCR beta chain appears in the sequencing data of a study of CD8 T cells in ankylosing spondylitis. Study-level findings and limits: The disease-linked clones had a CD8+ phenotype and low blood frequencies. In ankylosing spondylitis blood, a motif of roughly eight highly homologous TCR beta variants appeared characteristic.

Notes on this clonotype: The antigen is undetermined.

In making TCR beta libraries, quantitative 5'-RACE with molecular barcodes was used. Each CDR3 protein gets one entry after TCRdb re-called the 5' RACE reads with MiXCR. The data show 250,000 to 350,000 distinct CDR3 sequences, around 20% seen once. Germline loops: CDR1 DFQATT, CDR2 SNEGSKA (reference sequence). The CDR3 runs to 14 residues. Trimming removed 5 bases from V and 3 bases from J; junction bases left unmatched: 3. This receptor was identified in a male donor with ankylosing spondylitis or in good health (not recorded which). The chain has TRBV20-1 and TRBJ2-3, with TRBD2 matching 12 bases. Sequences were obtained from blood, either unsorted or a sorted T cell fraction (not recorded which). Here the CDR3 reads CSAQLAGGTDTQYF. DNA for the CDR3: TGCAGTGCTCAACTAGCGGGGGGTACAGATACGCAGTATTTT.